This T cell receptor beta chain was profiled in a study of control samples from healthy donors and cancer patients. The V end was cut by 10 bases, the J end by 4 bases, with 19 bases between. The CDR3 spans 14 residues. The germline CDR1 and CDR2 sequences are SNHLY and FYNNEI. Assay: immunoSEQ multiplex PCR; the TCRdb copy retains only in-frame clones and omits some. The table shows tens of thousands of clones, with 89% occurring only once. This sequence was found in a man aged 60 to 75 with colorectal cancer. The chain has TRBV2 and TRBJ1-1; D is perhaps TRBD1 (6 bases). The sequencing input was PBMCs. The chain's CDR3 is CAIGGARRGTEAFF. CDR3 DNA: TGTGCCATAGGGGGGGCGCGGAGGGGCACTGAAGCTTTCTTT. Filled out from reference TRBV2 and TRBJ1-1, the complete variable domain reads EPEVTQTPSHQVTQMGQEVILRCVPISNHLYFYWYRQILGQKVEFLVSFYNNEISEKSEIFDDQFSVERPDGSNFTLKIRSTKLEDSAMYFCAIGGARRGTEAFFGQGTRLTVV.